These 2 T cell receptor beta chains came from one sample sequenced in a study of vaccination effects on CD4 cells after COVID-19. Peptide-pool stimulation followed by sequencing identified expanded antigen-specific CD4+ clonotypes in the ViraFEST assay. Subsequent to a culture period of 10 to 11 days, CD4+ T cells were isolated. Confirmation by PCR established that the person had SARS-CoV-2 infection between March and December 2020. TCRdb's copy holds only in-frame clones and misses some; the assay was immunoSEQ multiplex PCR. In the table there are approximately 33,000 clones, 55% to 75% of which are singletons. No antigens are known for them. This sample comprised CD4+ T cells from PBMCs cultured with HCoV-NL63 spike peptides, obtained before COVID-19 vaccination. The receptors shown here come from a human donor who had a prior SARS-CoV-2 infection.

The chain employs TRBV30 and TRBJ2-3; 12 bases match TRBD2. With V trimmed by 4 bases and J by 4 bases, 6 bases remained unmatched. CDR3 length equals 15 residues. The V gene's germline CDR1 is GTSNPN and CDR2 SVGIG (reference sequence). CDR3 residues: CAWTPTSGGPDTQYF. CDR3 nucleotides: TGTGCCTGGACCCCGACTAGCGGGGGCCCAGATACGCAGTATTTT.

This chain links TRBV7-2 with TRBJ1-6; D remains unclear. Trimming took 6 bases from V and 16 from J, leaving 16 bases between them. CDR1 and CDR2 (germline): SGHTA, FQGNSA. CDR3 length: 12 residues. As DNA, the CDR3 is TGTGCCAGCAGAAAACGCCAGGAGGAACTCCACTTT. As protein: CASRKRQEELHF.